The next 32 T cell receptor beta chains were all read from a single sample in a study of post-analysis software for immune sequencing data (dated by TCRdb to 2014 to 2015). Broad study findings and their caveats: Patients showed significantly higher frequencies than controls for about 5 TRBV segments, among them TRBV5-6, TRBV5-1 and TRBV20-1.

The receptor library was made with PCR. These reads were obtained on an Illumina HiSeq 2500. To reduce PCR and sequencing biases, unique molecular identifiers were incorporated into the TCR beta cDNA libraries. TCRdb reprocessed the public reads (quality trimming at Q25 with fastp, clone calling with MiXCR) and kept in-frame beta chains. Rows merge per CDR3 protein into single entries with the most common DNA and genes. The sample yields 600,000 to 700,000 distinct CDR3 sequences; around 60% were counted once. Of the sample, about 11% falls within the top ten clones. Which antigens these TCRs recognize remains unknown. Sequencing was carried out using blood. The origin of the receptors is a girl aged 2 to 9 with multiple sclerosis.

This clonotype was observed a handful of times. V usage is TRBV6-6 and J usage is TRBJ2-1, with TRBD2 matching over 13 bases. CDR3 size: 14 residues. V was pared by 7 bases and J by 11 bases, with 8 bases of the junction left unmatched. CDR1 is MNHNY and CDR2 is SVGAGI in the germline V gene (reference sequence). The CDR3 sequence: CASTSGLAGNKQFF. Written as DNA, the CDR3 is TGTGCCAGCACCTCGGGACTAGCGGGGAACAAGCAGTTCTTC.

This rearrangement joins TRBV5-1 to TRBJ2-4; tentatively, D is TRBD1 or TRBD2 (6 bases each). This CDR3 comprises 15 residues. From germline, CDR1 is SGHRS and CDR2 YFSETQ. Trimming took off 0 bases at V and 13 bases at J, with 20 bases between the two ends. For the CDR3, the DNA is TGCGCCAGCAGCTTGGCCGGGGGCGCCCCTAGAGAGCAGTACTTC. Protein sequence: CASSLAGGAPREQYF.

V usage is TRBV20-1 and J usage is TRBJ2-1; 12 bases agree with TRBD2. The trim removed 6 bases at V and 15 bases at J, leaving 9 bases unmatched. This CDR3 is 12 amino acids long. Germline CDR1 is DFQATT and CDR2 is SNEGSKA (reference sequence). CDR3 in DNA: TGCAGTGCGCCGGGACTAGCGGGTCGATCGTTCTTC. Its translation is CSAPGLAGRSFF.

This sequence joins TRBV19 and TRBJ1-5; D is unclear. V was cut by 1 base and J by 2 bases, with 3 bases left in between. The CDR3 length is 13 residues. Germline-derived CDR1 and CDR2 are LNHDA and SQIVND (reference sequence). The DNA of the CDR3 is TGTGCCAGTAGTATAGTTGGCAATCAGCCCCAGCATTTT. Protein product: CASSIVGNQPQHF.

This clonotype is a singleton in its sample. The CDR3 DNA sequence: TGTGCCAGCAGGCCCCGGGACAGGGGCCGAGTAGAGACCCAGTACTTC. It encodes CASRPRDRGRVETQYF. The J gene is TRBJ2-5, the V gene TRBV12-3 or TRBV12-4, with 10 bases lining up with TRBD1. The CDR3 is made up of 16 amino acids. The junction had 11 bases not matched to a gene; V was cut back by 6 bases and J by 4 bases.

V and J are TRBV29-1 and TRBJ1-2; the D gene is possibly TRBD1 (5 bases). The V end was cut by 1 base, the J end by 2 bases, with 11 bases between. The CDR3 runs 14 residues. The V gene's germline CDR1 is SQVTM and CDR2 ANQGSEA. In DNA, the CDR3 is TGCAGCGTTGAAGGGGGCGTCACAAACTATGGCTACACCTTC. Amino acid sequence: CSVEGGVTNYGYTF.

The rearrangement links TRBV4-3 to TRBJ2-3, with a tentative D call TRBD1 (5 bases). V lost 4 bases to trimming and J lost 5 bases, with 13 bases between them. CDR3 length: 14 amino acids. The V gene's germline CDR1 is LGHNA and CDR2 YSLEER. The CDR3 nucleotides read TGCGCCAGCAGCCCACGGCAGGGTCGAGATACGCAGTATTTT. Amino acid sequence: CASSPRQGRDTQYF.

The gene calls are TRBV10-3 and TRBJ2-1; D is unresolved. V was cut by 3 bases and J by 5 bases, with 8 bases left in between. Germline V gene lookup returns CDR1 ENHRY and CDR2 SYGVKD. This CDR3 is 13 amino acids long. CDR3 nucleotide sequence: TGTGCCATCAGTGACCGCCTTAACAATGAGCAGTTCTTC. This gives the protein CAISDRLNNEQFF.

V usage is TRBV27 and J usage is TRBJ1-2; a possible D gene is TRBD1 (5 bases). Per the germline V gene, CDR1 is MNHEY and CDR2 is SMNVEV (reference sequence). CDR3 length equals 11 residues. V was trimmed by 7 bases and J by 6 bases, leaving 9 bases between them. CDR3 protein: CASNSGNGYTF. CDR3 nucleotide sequence: TGTGCCAGCAATTCAGGGAATGGCTACACCTTC.

The chain couples TRBV19 to TRBJ2-5; D uncertain. CDR1 is LNHDA, CDR2 SQIVND, per germline (reference sequence). The CDR3 loop spans 8 amino acids. Deletions cut 11 bases from V and 4 bases from J, with 2 bases between. The DNA of the CDR3 is TGTGCCGTAGAGACCCAGTACTTC. Encoded protein: CAVETQYF.

The gene calls are TRBV10-3 and TRBJ2-6; D possibly corresponds to TRBD1 (6 bases). Trimming removed 2 bases at V and 2 bases at J, with 7 bases between. The CDR3 consists of 15 residues. Germline-derived CDR1 and CDR2 are ENHRY and SYGVKD. The chain's CDR3 is CAISERDTGANVLTF. In DNA form, the CDR3 reads TGTGCCATCAGTGAGCGGGACACTGGGGCCAACGTCCTGACTTTC.

This sequence joins TRBV5-3 and TRBJ2-3; D is unclear. TRBV5-3 qualifies as an ORF whose function is uncertain. The CDR3 sequence is 15 residues long. V was clipped by 3 bases and J by 3 bases, with 14 bases between them. Here the CDR3 DNA reads TGTGCCAGAAGCTCCCAAAGGAAGGGAACAGATACGCAGTATTTT. Protein sequence: CARSSQRKGTDTQYF.

The V call is TRBV11-2, the J call TRBJ1-1; 9 bases line up with TRBD1. The length of the CDR3 is 15 residues. Trimming took 4 bases from V and 5 from J; bases not matched to a gene: 8. The germline V gene encodes CDR1 SGHAT and CDR2 FQNNGV. The CDR3: CASSSDRGRRTEAFF. As DNA, the CDR3 is TGTGCCAGCAGCTCGGACAGGGGAAGAAGGACTGAAGCTTTCTTT.

CDR3 loop: CASSKNLGDTSYEQYF. In DNA, the CDR3 is TGTGCCAGCAGCAAAAACCTTGGTGACACGAGCTACGAGCAGTACTTC. The chain links TRBV7-8 to TRBJ2-5; no definite D call. The J call is uncertain, as TRBJ2-7 better fits the DNA end. The CDR3 is made up of 16 amino acids. Per the germline V gene, CDR1 is SGHVS and CDR2 is FQNEAQ.

The V gene is TRBV20-1, the J gene TRBJ2-1, with 8 bases that match TRBD1. Germline loops: CDR1 DFQATT, CDR2 SNEGSKA (reference sequence). J was trimmed by 4 bases and V by 5 bases; bases with no gene match: 7. The CDR3 runs 14 residues. The CDR3 loop is CSAFTGGKYNEQFF. CDR3 nucleotide sequence: TGCAGTGCTTTTACAGGGGGGAAATACAATGAGCAGTTCTTC.

The chain joins TRBV11-2 to TRBJ2-1; D not resolved. The V gene lost 3 bases and the J gene lost 6 bases, with 12 bases spanning the gap. Germline values: CDR1 SGHAT, CDR2 FQNNGV. This CDR3 region has 14 residues. As DNA, the CDR3 is TGTGCCAGCAGCTTCCGGACGGACGTCAATGAGCAGTTCTTC. Protein sequence: CASSFRTDVNEQFF.

This clonotype was counted a few times. The genes are TRBV18 and TRBJ2-1; TRBD1 matches 8 bases. CDR3 size: 15 residues. J was trimmed by 7 bases and V by 3 bases; bases with no gene match: 8. The germline gives CDR1 KGHSH, CDR2 LQKENI. The CDR3 DNA follows: TGTGCCAGCTCACCCCGGACAGGGCCCCCAAATGAGCAGTTCTTC. Translating gives CASSPRTGPPNEQFF.

This clonotype was recorded once. The chain carries TRBV6-4 and TRBJ1-1; TRBD1 matches at 8 bases. Germline trimming cut 6 bases from V and 5 bases from J; bases unmatched to any gene: 11. Germline values: CDR1 MRHNA, CDR2 SNTAGT. This CDR3 has 15 residues. The CDR3: CASSLTGEGKTEAFF. The CDR3 DNA is TGTGCCAGCAGCCTGACAGGGGAGGGGAAGACTGAAGCTTTCTTT.

The chain recombines TRBV6-2 or TRBV6-3 with TRBJ1-5; possibly TRBD1 for D (5 bases). V gave up 4 bases and J gave up 0 bases, with 25 bases separating them. The CDR3 is 20 residues long. Germline CDR1 MNHEY, CDR2 SVGEGT. The CDR3 nucleotides read TGTGCCAGCAGTTCCCTTCTCACCCGGGACGGCAAGTATAGCAATCAGCCCCAGCATTTT. Translation: CASSSLLTRDGKYSNQPQHF.

J is TRBJ2-3 and V is TRBV28; D might be TRBD1 (6 bases). Trimming stripped 5 bases from V and 0 bases from J, with 15 bases between. Germline CDR1 MDHEN, CDR2 SYDVKM. This CDR3 has 16 residues. In nucleotides, the CDR3 is TGTGCCAGCAGTATGCAGGGGAGATTAAGCACAGATACGCAGTATTTT. Translating it yields CASSMQGRLSTDTQYF.

The genes are TRBV5-5 and TRBJ1-2; 7 nucleotides match TRBD1. V trimming: 0 bases; J trimming: 0 bases; junction bases outside the gene matches: 2. Germline CDR1 is SGHKS and CDR2 is YYEKEE (reference sequence). The CDR3 contains 15 residues. Here the CDR3 DNA reads TGTGCCAGCAGCTTGGGACAGGGCCCTAACTATGGCTACACCTTC. Translated, it gives CASSLGQGPNYGYTF.

The V gene is TRBV7-9, the J gene TRBJ2-3, with TRBD1 identical over 9 bases. Unmatched junction bases numbered 11, after V lost 5 bases and J lost 2 bases. The germline V gene has CDR1 SEHNR and CDR2 FQNEAQ (reference sequence). The CDR3 runs to 17 residues. CDR3 nucleotides: TGTGCCAGCAGCAAAGGGACAGGGCGTGATGACACAGATACGCAGTATTTT. It yields the protein CASSKGTGRDDTDTQYF.

The chain uses TRBV7-9 and TRBJ2-5, with TRBD2 identical over 12 bases. This CDR3 comprises 16 residues. With V trimmed by 5 bases and J by 7 bases, 11 bases remained unmatched. Looked up from germline, CDR1 is SEHNR and CDR2 is FQNEAQ (reference sequence). The CDR3 DNA reads as TGTGCCAGCAGCCCCAGACTAGCGGGAGAAGCTGGGACCCAGTACTTC. Translating gives CASSPRLAGEAGTQYF.

CDR3 coding DNA: TGTGCCAGTAAAACAGGGGGCAACACTGAAGCTTTCTTT. It encodes CASKTGGNTEAFF. This rearrangement joins TRBV2 to TRBJ1-1, with 9 bases fitting TRBD1. J was trimmed by 2 bases and V by 9 bases; bases with no gene match: 4. There are 13 residues in the CDR3. The germline CDR1 and CDR2 sequences are SNHLY and FYNNEI.

The chain carries TRBV20-1 and TRBJ1-4, with TRBD1 as a possible D gene (6 bases). Germline loops: CDR1 DFQATT, CDR2 SNEGSKA (reference sequence). The CDR3 spans 15 residues. The V end lost 0 bases, the J end lost 7 bases, and 15 bases lay between the germline ends. CDR3 bases: TGCAGTGCTAGAGATCCCCGGACAGATCTTGAAAAACTGTTTTTT. Residues: CSARDPRTDLEKLFF.

The chain couples TRBV29-1 to TRBJ2-5; D is uncertain. The CDR3 is made up of 15 amino acids. Germline loops: CDR1 SQVTM, CDR2 ANQGSEA. Trimming pared 3 bases from V and 7 bases from J, leaving 21 bases between. CDR3 region: CSVEGGRGGSGTQYF. CDR3 DNA: TGCAGCGTTGAGGGTGGCCGTGGTGGCTCGGGGACCCAGTACTTC.

This clonotype has a handful of counts. This sequence joins TRBV12-3 or TRBV12-4 and TRBJ2-5; 15 bases align to TRBD2. The CDR3 is made up of 18 amino acids. V lost 5 bases, J lost 4 bases, and 11 bases stayed unmatched. The CDR3 DNA sequence: TGTGCCAGCAGTCCGGGACTAGCGGGGGGCCTTAGGCGAGAGACCCAGTACTTC. As protein: CASSPGLAGGLRRETQYF.

This clonotype has a handful of counts. V gene TRBV9 combines with J gene TRBJ2-7, with TRBD2 matching over 11 bases. J lost 4 bases, V lost 4 bases, and 4 bases had no gene match. This CDR3 spans 14 amino acids. From germline, CDR1 is SGDLS and CDR2 YYNGEE. The CDR3 spells CASSLAGGVYEQYF. The CDR3 DNA follows: TGTGCCAGCAGCTTAGCGGGAGGGGTTTACGAGCAGTACTTC.

The chain has TRBV14 and TRBJ1-5; D might be TRBD1 (5 bases). This CDR3 has 17 residues. In germline, CDR1 is SGHDN, CDR2 FVKESK. Trimming cost V 0 bases and J 2 bases, with 14 bases left between them. The CDR3 sequence is CASSQEHPGQGNQPQHF. The CDR3 nucleotides read TGTGCCAGCAGCCAAGAACATCCGGGGCAGGGCAATCAGCCCCAGCATTTT.

This clonotype was seen a few times. The chain links TRBV7-9 to TRBJ2-1; possibly TRBD1 or TRBD2 for D (6 bases each). In germline, CDR1 is SEHNR, CDR2 FQNEAQ (reference sequence). This CDR3 has 17 residues. Between the trimmed V and J ends, which lost 5 bases and 0 bases, there was a span of 17 bases. CDR3 residues: CASSPRGLQSSYNEQFF. In DNA, the CDR3 is TGTGCCAGCAGCCCCCGGGGGCTCCAGAGCTCCTACAATGAGCAGTTCTTC.

This clonotype showed up just once. The CDR3 does not close with the conserved phenylalanine or tryptophan, likely indicating a read error. The rearrangement links TRBV11-2 to TRBJ2-7; D not resolved. Trimming left V 1 base short and J 2 bases short, with 6 bases between. The germline V gene encodes CDR1 SGHAT and CDR2 FQNNGV. The CDR3 is 13 amino acids. CDR3 protein: CASSLGRTYEQYC. The CDR3, as DNA: TGTGCCAGCAGCTTAGGTAGAACCTACGAGCAGTACTGC.

This clonotype was picked up a small number of times. This chain connects TRBV5-1 to TRBJ2-7; unclear D gene. V was pared by 0 bases and J by 7 bases, with 14 bases between. Germline V CDR1 and CDR2: SGHRS, YFSETQ. The CDR3 is 14 amino acids. CDR3 protein: CASSLEGTLGEQYF. The CDR3 nucleotides are TGCGCCAGCAGCTTGGAAGGAACCCTGGGAGAGCAGTACTTC.